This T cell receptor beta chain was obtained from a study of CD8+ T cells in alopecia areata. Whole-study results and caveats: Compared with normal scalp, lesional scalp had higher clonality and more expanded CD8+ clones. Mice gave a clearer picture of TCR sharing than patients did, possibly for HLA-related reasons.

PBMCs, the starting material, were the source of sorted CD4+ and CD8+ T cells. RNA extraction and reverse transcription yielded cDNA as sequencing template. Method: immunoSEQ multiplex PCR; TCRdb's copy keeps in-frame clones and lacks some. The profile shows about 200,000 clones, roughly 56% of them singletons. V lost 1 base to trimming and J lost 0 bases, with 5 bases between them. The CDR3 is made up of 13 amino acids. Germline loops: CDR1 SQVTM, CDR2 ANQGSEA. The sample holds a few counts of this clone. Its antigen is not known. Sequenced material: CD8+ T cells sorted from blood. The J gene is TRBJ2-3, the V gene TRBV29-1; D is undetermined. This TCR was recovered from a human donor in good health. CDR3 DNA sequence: TGCAGCGTTGAAGGTAGTAGCACAGATACGCAGTATTTT. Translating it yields CSVEGSSTDTQYF.